This T cell receptor (beta chain) was obtained from a study of vaccination and CD4 T cells after COVID-19. On the study more broadly: The cells were exposed to overlapping spike peptides originating from SARS-CoV-2, HCoV-NL63, HCoV-OC43 and HCoV-229E for stimulation.

This clonotype was counted between two and nine times. Its antigen is unknown. The Oncomine TCR Beta short-read assay was applied to DNA of cultured CD4+ T cells. TCRdb ran MiXCR on the PCR reads and lists one entry per CDR3 protein. The repertoire holds about 10,000 distinct CDR3 sequences, with roughly two thirds as singletons. Treatment meaning: roughly 10-day PBMC culture with coronavirus spike peptide pools or control peptides (ViraFEST assay). PCR tests turned positive between March and December 2020, before US Alpha, Beta and Delta variants. Negative selection was the method that isolated CD4+ T cells after more than eight days of culture. Study-level results: Spike mono-reactivity was found in 304 of 307 vaccine-specific clones from convalescent patients.

V lost 3 bases and J 4 bases, leaving 11 bases between the germline ends. CDR3 size: 14 residues. Germline assignment: CDR1 SNHLY and CDR2 FYNNEI. The chain is built from TRBV2 and TRBJ2-3; perhaps TRBD2 as D (6 bases). The sample was CD4+ T cells from blood, cultured in vitro, taken before SARS-CoV-2 vaccination. The source of this sequence is a human donor who had recovered from COVID-19. CDR3 loop: CASSEGGVADTQYF. DNA for the CDR3: TGTGCCAGCAGTGAGGGGGGAGTGGCAGATACGCAGTATTTT.